These T cell receptor beta chains were read from a single sample in a study of blood T cell repertoires in COVID-19. Method: immunoSEQ multiplex PCR; TCRdb's copy keeps in-frame clones and lacks some. Of some 150,000 clones in the sample, around 80% were seen once. Sequenced: peripheral blood. These TCRs come from a man aged 60-69 years with acute or convalescent COVID-19. The CDR3 runs from the conserved cysteine through the conserved F or W. Each record gives: J gene, V gene, clone size, D gene, CDR3 protein. A D gene is named only where the DNA matches it firmly. The listing skips clone size in some rows; elsewhere it reads once, few, many or a size class.

TRBJ1-4,TRBV18,.,.,CASSPSIYSREKLFF
TRBJ1-5,TRBV6-2/TRBV6-3,.,.,CASSGHSNQPQHF
TRBJ2-3,TRBV9,few,TRBD2,CASSVGLAGATDTQYF
TRBJ1-6,TRBV6-2/TRBV6-3,once,TRBD1,CASSSSGTGNSPLHF
TRBJ2-2,TRBV4-1,.,TRBD1,CASSQTGTGGNTGELFF
TRBJ2-7,TRBV11-2,.,TRBD2,CASSVRTSQYLTYEQYF
TRBJ1-4,TRBV6-2/TRBV6-3,.,TRBD1,CASSLTGQGAREKLFF
TRBJ1-5,TRBV29-1,.,.,CSVGENSNQPQHF
TRBJ2-3,TRBV9,few,.,CASSVGPASTDTQYF
TRBJ2-3,TRBV5-1,.,.,CASSLGGPGTDTQYF
TRBJ1-1,TRBV6-5,.,.,CASRLINWGDTEAFF
TRBJ1-1,TRBV18,.,.,CASEGGARTEAFF
TRBJ1-1,TRBV7-6,.,.,CASSSSGGGGTEAFF
TRBJ1-1,TRBV19,few,.,CASSPGGGVTEAFF
TRBJ1-5,TRBV5-1,few,.,CASSLIGGGNQPQHF
TRBJ1-6,TRBV6-5,few,.,CASSRSFQGSPLHF
TRBJ2-1,TRBV29-1,.,TRBD2,CSVDTSGRYEQFF
TRBJ1-1,TRBV6-6,once,TRBD1,CASDRERGNTEAFF
TRBJ1-2,TRBV7-2,.,TRBD1,CASSRDSNYGYTF
TRBJ1-3,TRBV9,.,.,CASSVARANSGNTIYF
TRBJ2-2,TRBV5-8,.,TRBD2,CASSPAGLAGGLNTGELFF
TRBJ1-2,TRBV7-8,.,TRBD1,CASSLGGTGGYGYTF
TRBJ2-3,TRBV28,.,TRBD2,CASRSPGTSGYSTDTQYF
TRBJ1-2,TRBV7-2,.,.,CASSLTYSPLNYGYTF
TRBJ2-7,TRBV2,.,TRBD1,CASSRSGQGSYEQYF
TRBJ2-7,TRBV5-8,.,TRBD2,CASSLGLAATYEQYF
TRBJ1-1,TRBV7-9,.,.,CASSLDQGSTEAFF
TRBJ2-3,TRBV4-1,.,.,CASSHERADTQYF
TRBJ2-5,TRBV20-1,.,.,CSAPAETQYF
TRBJ2-7,TRBV5-1,.,TRBD2,CASSLDLAGPYEQYF
TRBJ2-2,TRBV4-2,.,TRBD2,CASSQGLGTSGSGELFF
TRBJ1-1,TRBV10-3,.,.,CAISERAGNTEAFF
TRBJ2-2,TRBV15,.,.,CATSRVGANTGELFF
TRBJ1-5,TRBV6-5,.,.,CASSREHNQPQHF
TRBJ2-2,TRBV9,.,.,CASSVGGPGELFF
TRBJ2-3,TRBV18,.,.,CASSPPSQGSTTQYF
TRBJ1-2,TRBV5-6,.,TRBD1,CASSLQGAQGYTF
TRBJ2-3,TRBV7-9,.,TRBD2,CASSLVGARGKSTDTQYF
TRBJ2-1,TRBV5-8,.,.,CASSFGIEDHEQFF
TRBJ2-1,TRBV4-1,.,.,CASSQDPNGNEQFF
TRBJ1-1,TRBV5-6,.,.,CASSLAGGRSTEAFF
TRBJ2-7,TRBV7-2,.,TRBD2,CASSLELAGGAYEQYF
TRBJ2-7,TRBV24-1,.,.,CATSDQQGRQYF
TRBJ2-1,TRBV6-2/TRBV6-3,.,.,CASSPSHNEQFF
TRBJ1-2,TRBV18,once,.,CASSPQGQTANYGYTF
TRBJ1-5,TRBV2,.,TRBD1,CASTMDRVGNQPQHF
TRBJ1-5,TRBV6-6,.,.,CASSYGQNSNQPQHF
TRBJ2-7,TRBV28,.,.,CASSFFTERSYEQYF
TRBJ1-1,TRBV10-3,.,TRBD1,CAISLQGAQMEAFF
TRBJ2-7,TRBV5-1,.,.,CASSLLSGSGEQYF